This passage covers 20 T cell receptor beta chains from one sample sequenced in a study of identical twins. TCRdb processed the 5' RACE reads anew with MiXCR; each CDR3 protein has one entry. The sample shows some 500,000 distinct CDR3 sequences, 22% of them seen only once. The sample also formed part of further work on T cells expressing NK-cell markers.

The sample taken for sequencing was CD4+ T cells sorted from blood. Every receptor here comes from a woman aged 18-29 years in good health.

The chain combines TRBV11-3 with TRBJ2-1, with a tentative D call TRBD2 (5 bases). CDR1 SGHNT and CDR2 YENEEA come from the germline V gene. The CDR3 runs to 15 residues. The V gene lost 5 bases and the J gene lost 14 bases, with 25 bases spanning the gap. DNA for the CDR3: TGTGCCAGCAGCCTGGTCGGATTACCACTAGATTTGAAGTTCTTC. It is translated as CASSLVGLPLDLKFF.

The CDR3 region is CASSRRQEGIRTDTQYF. The CDR3, as DNA: TGTGCCAGCAGCCGACGACAGGAGGGGATTCGCACAGATACGCAGTATTTT. This rearrangement joins TRBV5-6 to TRBJ2-3, with D tentatively TRBD1 or TRBD2 (6 bases each). Germline CDR1 reads SGHDT; CDR2 reads YYEEEE. This CDR3 has 17 residues. V was trimmed by 4 bases and J by 1 base, leaving 19 bases between them.

This clonotype has only one observation. A much larger clone differs by one base, so this may be a read error. The V and J genes are TRBV5-1 and TRBJ2-1; D not certain. This CDR3 is 14 amino acids long. The V end lost 0 bases, the J end lost 5 bases, and 9 bases lay between the germline ends. The germline V gene encodes CDR1 SGHRS and CDR2 YFSETQ. CDR3 sequence: CASSLVQSHNEQFF. For the CDR3, the DNA is TGCGCCAGCAGCTTGGTGCAGAGTCACAATGAGCAGTTCTTC.

This clonotype was counted only a few times. V is TRBV5-1 and J is TRBJ2-5, with D unresolved. This CDR3 has 12 residues. Trimming took off 4 bases at V and 2 bases at J, with 6 bases between the two ends. CDR1 SGHRS and CDR2 YFSETQ come from the germline V gene. CDR3 protein: CASSKVQETQYF. For the CDR3, the DNA is TGCGCCAGCAGCAAAGTTCAAGAGACCCAGTACTTC.

In this sample, this clonotype turned up many times. The germline gene is not matched at one end of the junction; a read error may be the cause. The J gene is TRBJ2-5, the V gene TRBV5-1; no definite D call. The CDR3 runs to 11 residues. Germline V gene data show CDR1 as SGHRS and CDR2 as YFSETQ. The CDR3 loop reads CASSFMETQYF. The CDR3 DNA reads TGTGCCAGCAGCTTTATGGAGACCCAGTACTTC.

This clonotype has just a few counts. V usage is TRBV4-3 and J usage is TRBJ2-4; 7 positions match TRBD2. Trimming took 4 bases from V and 0 from J; bases not matched to a gene: 15. CDR1 LGHNA and CDR2 YSLEER come from the germline V gene. This CDR3 region has 19 residues. The CDR3 region has the DNA TGCGCCAGCAGCCCCTCTTGGGGGACTACCAAACTAGCCAAAAACATTCAGTACTTC. This encodes CASSPSWGTTKLAKNIQYF.

This clonotype occurred a few times. The rearrangement uses TRBV20-1 and TRBJ2-1; possible D gene TRBD2, 5 bases. CDR3 length equals 14 residues. Trimming took off 5 bases at V and 2 bases at J, with 13 bases between the two ends. CDR1 is DFQATT, CDR2 SNEGSKA, per germline (reference sequence). CDR3: CSAGKRSTYNEQFF. Written as DNA, the CDR3 is TGCAGTGCTGGAAAGCGGTCAACCTACAATGAGCAGTTCTTC.

The chain employs TRBV5-1 and TRBJ1-2; the D gene is possibly TRBD1 (5 bases). The length of the CDR3 is 14 residues. The V gene lost 5 bases and the J gene lost 4 bases, with 15 bases spanning the gap. Germline V gives CDR1 SGHRS, CDR2 YFSETQ. The CDR3 loop is CASSARVFGYGYTF. For the CDR3, the DNA is TGCGCCAGCAGTGCCAGGGTTTTCGGCTATGGCTACACCTTC.

This clonotype occurred a few times. The chain links TRBV20-1 to TRBJ2-2, with TRBD1 as a possible D gene (6 bases). CDR1 DFQATT and CDR2 SNEGSKA come from the germline V gene (reference sequence). V lost 1 base, J lost 6 bases, and 9 bases lay in between. The CDR3 runs to 13 residues. The CDR3 DNA follows: TGCAGTGCTAGAGTTGGGGGCCCCGGGGAGCTGTTTTTT. It translates to CSARVGGPGELFF.

This clonotype was detected only a few times. This sequence joins TRBV6-5 and TRBJ2-2, with 7 bases aligning to TRBD1. From germline, CDR1 is MNHEY and CDR2 SVGAGI. The V segment lost 5 bases and the J segment 6 bases; nucleotides outside the gene matches: 3. The CDR3 loop spans 13 amino acids. The chain's CDR3 is CASSNQGAGELFF. CDR3 coding DNA: TGTGCCAGCAGTAACCAGGGGGCCGGGGAGCTGTTTTTT.

This clonotype came up a few times. The gene calls are TRBV5-5 and TRBJ2-1, with a possible D match to TRBD1 (5 bases). This CDR3 contains 12 residues. Germline CDR1 is SGHKS and CDR2 is YYEKEE (reference sequence). Trimming left V 4 bases short and J 10 bases short, with 12 bases between. The CDR3 region is CASSLRVWEQFF. DNA of the CDR3: TGTGCCAGCAGCCTCAGGGTTTGGGAGCAGTTCTTC.

This clonotype was seen a handful of times. The chain links TRBV5-5 to TRBJ2-1; 8 bases are shared with TRBD2. Trimming at V came to 2 bases and at J to 7 bases, leaving 11 bases not matched to a gene. This CDR3 has 16 amino acids. The germline gives CDR1 SGHKS, CDR2 YYEKEE (reference sequence). The CDR3 sequence: CASSFFIAGLGNEQFF. As DNA, the CDR3 is TGTGCCAGCAGCTTTTTTATTGCGGGACTAGGGAATGAGCAGTTCTTC.

The sample holds a few counts of this clonotype. This chain connects TRBV6-5 to TRBJ2-2; 7 nucleotides agree with TRBD2. V lost 2 bases, J lost 1 base, and 4 bases stayed unmatched. Per the germline V gene, CDR1 is MNHEY and CDR2 is SVGAGI. This CDR3 contains 16 residues. CDR3 region: CASSYIGLENTGELFF. Written as DNA, the CDR3 is TGTGCCAGCAGTTACATAGGACTAGAGAACACCGGGGAGCTGTTTTTT.

This clonotype was seen a few times. This chain joins TRBV5-1 and TRBJ2-2; D is perhaps TRBD2 (5 bases). Trimming left V 6 bases short and J 0 bases short, with 12 bases between. CDR3 length equals 15 residues. Germline V gene data show CDR1 as SGHRS and CDR2 as YFSETQ. The CDR3 region is CASTREPSNTGELFF. In nucleotides, the CDR3 is TGCGCCAGCACCCGGGAACCCTCGAACACCGGGGAGCTGTTTTTT. The whole variable domain, filled in from reference TRBV5-1 and TRBJ2-2, reads KAGVTQTPRYLIKTRGQQVTLSCSPISGHRSVSWYQQTPGQGLQFLFEYFSETQRNKGNFPGRFSGRQFSNSRSEMNVSTLELGDSALYLCASTREPSNTGELFFGEGSRLTVL.

This clonotype was seen only a few times. The chain links TRBV7-9 to TRBJ2-1; D unresolved. The length of the CDR3 is 12 residues. Between the trimmed V and J ends, which lost 5 bases and 11 bases, there was a span of 13 bases. The V gene's germline CDR1 is SEHNR and CDR2 FQNEAQ (reference sequence). CDR3 nucleotides: TGTGCCAGCAGCCCTCTTATCGGGCAGCAGTTCTTC. Translated, it gives CASSPLIGQQFF. Drawing the rest from reference TRBV7-9 and TRBJ2-1, the complete variable domain is DTGVSQNPRHKITKRGQNVTFRCDPISEHNRLYWYRQTLGQGPEFLTYFQNEAQLEKSRLLSDRFSAERPKGSFSTLEIQRTEQGDSAMYLCASSPLIGQQFFGPGTRLTVL.

This clonotype was seen a few times. The V gene is TRBV9, the J gene TRBJ2-1, with 10 positions matching TRBD1. CDR1 and CDR2 (germline): SGDLS, YYNGEE. This CDR3 contains 16 residues. The V gene end was trimmed by 0 bases and the J gene end by 5 bases; junction bases not matched to a gene: 5. The CDR3 is CASSVGVGQGHNEQFF. The CDR3 DNA reads TGTGCCAGCAGCGTAGGAGTGGGACAGGGGCACAATGAGCAGTTCTTC.

The chain combines TRBV6-2 or TRBV6-3 with TRBJ2-7, with unresolved D. The CDR3 runs 11 residues. Trimming removed 10 bases from V and 6 bases from J, with 13 bases in between. Germline values: CDR1 MNHEY, CDR2 SVGEGT. The CDR3 sequence is CATRGNSEQYF. In nucleotides, the CDR3 is TGTGCCACCCGTGGGAATTCCGAGCAGTACTTC.

The rearrangement links TRBV20-1 to TRBJ2-7; unclear D gene. V was trimmed by 6 bases and J by 2 bases, leaving 14 bases between them. This CDR3 has 13 amino acids. The germline gives CDR1 DFQATT, CDR2 SNEGSKA (reference sequence). The CDR3 nucleotides read TGCAGTGCAGAGGACGGTCTCGCCTACGAGCAGTACTTC. The encoded protein is CSAEDGLAYEQYF.

The V gene is TRBV27, the J gene TRBJ2-3; D is perhaps TRBD1 or TRBD2 (5 bases each). With 8 bases removed from V and 2 bases from J, the gap between germline ends came to 14 bases. The CDR3 covers 14 residues. Germline V gene sequence: CDR1 MNHEY, CDR2 SMNVEV (reference sequence). In nucleotides, the CDR3 is TGTGCCAGCGCTTGGGTTGGGACCACAGATACGCAGTATTTT. This gives the protein CASAWVGTTDTQYF.

The chain joins TRBV20-1 to TRBJ1-5; 11 positions match TRBD1. This CDR3 contains 15 residues. Trimming removed 5 bases from V and 5 bases from J; junction bases left unmatched: 8. CDR1 and CDR2 from the germline V gene are DFQATT and SNEGSKA (reference sequence). CDR3 protein: CSARTGGAYDQPQHF. The CDR3 DNA reads TGCAGTGCTCGGACAGGGGGCGCATACGATCAGCCCCAGCATTTT.